Each of the 3 T cell receptor beta chains below was sequenced from the same sample in a study of breast tumors, draining lymph nodes, adjacent tissues. TCRdb processed the multiplex PCR reads anew with MiXCR; each CDR3 protein has one entry. Of approximately 280,000 distinct CDR3 sequences in the sample, around 31% were seen once. The lymph nodes were axillary draining lymph nodes from breast cancer patients. The sequencing input was axillary lymph node tissue. The source of these receptors is a female donor with breast cancer. Some clones in this sample may be carry-over from other donors' samples.

About this clonotype itself: The CDR3 end shows no conserved phenylalanine or tryptophan, and so a read error is likely. It is unclear where the CDR3 begins or ends on the DNA, so no DNA is shown, and the CDR3 is as TCRdb lists it. CDR3: CASSVAGR. The chain joins TRBV9 to TRBJ2-3. The CDR3 has 8 residues if both end residues are counted. Germline assignment: CDR1 SGDLS and CDR2 YYNGEE.

V gene TRBV3-1 combines with J gene TRBJ1-2; TRBD1 is a possible D gene (6 bases). The V and J ends lost 3 bases and 9 bases respectively, with 11 bases between them. This CDR3 contains 12 residues. Germline V gene data show CDR1 as LGHDT and CDR2 as YNNKEL (reference sequence). The CDR3 coding sequence is TGTGCCAGCAGCCATGAGGGACAACGCTACACCTTC. As protein: CASSHEGQRYTF.

This clonotype was seen at least ten times. The chain combines TRBV20-1 with TRBJ1-4; unclear D gene. V was cut by 0 bases and J by 12 bases, with 20 bases left in between. This CDR3 has 15 residues. Germline V gives CDR1 DFQATT, CDR2 SNEGSKA (reference sequence). CDR3 coding DNA: TGCAGTGCTAGAGACCCCAGGACGGCCCAGAAGGAACTGTTTTTT. Translation gives CSARDPRTAQKELFF.